A single sample gave rise to the 3 T cell receptor beta chains below, sequenced in a study of T cells in Graves' hyperthyroidism and ophthalmopathy. Authors of the study amplified TCR beta CDR3 regions from RNA transcripts. With the HTBI primer set, the TCR CDR3 went through a first round of RT-PCR. TCRdb itself ran the multiplex PCR reads through MiXCR, one entry per CDR3 protein. This table holds more than 500,000 distinct CDR3 sequences, over 45% found once. Sequencing used peripheral blood or thyroid tissue (not recorded which). These receptor sequences come from an adult woman with Graves' disease, either hyperthyroidism or ophthalmopathy (not recorded which).

The V call is TRBV7-6, the J call TRBJ2-5; TRBD1 is a possible D gene (6 bases). V shed 1 base and J shed 5 bases, with 14 bases lying between them. Germline V gene data show CDR1 as SGHVS and CDR2 as FNYEAQ. The CDR3 extends over 15 amino acids. This chain's CDR3 is CASSLDPTGTETQYF. The CDR3 DNA follows: TGTGCCAGCAGCTTAGATCCGACAGGTACTGAGACCCAGTACTTC.

This chain uses TRBV20-1 with TRBJ1-5; D uncertain. CDR1 is DFQATT, CDR2 SNEGSKA, per germline (reference sequence). V gave up 4 bases and J gave up 8 bases, with 12 bases separating them. The CDR3 length is 12 residues. The CDR3 is CSAIDRSEPQHF. The CDR3, as DNA: TGCAGTGCTATTGACCGCTCCGAGCCCCAGCATTTT.

In this sample, this clonotype turned up a few times. The J gene is TRBJ2-7, the V gene TRBV10-3; 8 positions match TRBD1. There are 14 residues in the CDR3. Germline V CDR1 and CDR2: ENHRY, SYGVKD. Trimming at V came to 5 bases and at J to 3 bases, leaving 6 bases not matched to a gene. As DNA, the CDR3 is TGTGCCATCAGTCCGACAGGGGCAGGCTACGAGCAGTACTTC. This encodes CAISPTGAGYEQYF.